One and the same sample provided the 22 T cell receptor beta chains below, sequenced in a study of cytomegalovirus exposure and HLA in healthy donors. The PCR was carried out with 60 Vbeta primers and 13 Jbeta primers. Method: immunoSEQ multiplex PCR; TCRdb's copy keeps in-frame clones and lacks some. The sample includes roughly 44,000 clones, over 75% of them seen just once. The sequencing input was PBMCs. Receptors were obtained from a man over 45 in good health and CMV-seronegative.

This clone was counted once. The chain employs TRBV7-8 and TRBJ1-5, with a tentative D call TRBD1 (6 bases). Looked up from germline, CDR1 is SGHVS and CDR2 is FQNEAQ. The CDR3 is made up of 14 amino acids. Trimming removed 5 bases at V and 5 bases at J, with 13 bases between. For the CDR3, the DNA is TGTGCCAGCAGCAAAGGGGGACGGGATCAGCCCCAGCATTTT. Amino acids: CASSKGGRDQPQHF.

V and J are TRBV28 and TRBJ2-4; possible D gene TRBD2, 6 bases. The CDR3 length is 15 residues. Germline CDR1 MDHEN, CDR2 SYDVKM. Trimming pared 3 bases from V and 7 bases from J, leaving 16 bases between. This chain's CDR3 is CASSLSGVGRNIQYF. The CDR3 nucleotides are TGTGCCAGCAGTTTGTCGGGGGTCGGTCGGAACATTCAGTACTTC. The variable domain in full, completed from reference TRBV28 and TRBJ2-4, reads DVKVTQSSRYLVKRTGEKVFLECVQDMDHENMFWYRQDPGLGLRLIYFSYDVKMKEKGDIPEGYSVSREKKERFSLILESASTNQTSMYLCASSLSGVGRNIQYFGAGTRLSVL.

The CDR3 is CASRSQSNEKLFF. In DNA, the CDR3 is TGTGCCAGCAGATCCCAGTCCAATGAAAAACTGTTTTTT. The chain links TRBV6-5 to TRBJ1-4; D remains ambiguous. Germline loops: CDR1 MNHEY, CDR2 SVGAGI. V dropped 6 bases and J dropped 5 bases, with 10 bases sitting between them. CDR3 size: 13 residues.

The chain carries TRBV10-1 and TRBJ2-7; 11 bases agree with TRBD1. This CDR3 region has 16 residues. V trimming: 3 bases; J trimming: 1 base; junction bases outside the gene matches: 5. CDR1 is WNHNN and CDR2 is SYGVQD in the germline V gene (reference sequence). The CDR3 reads CASSDAGQGVSYEQYF. CDR3 DNA: TGCGCCAGCAGTGACGCGGGACAGGGGGTTTCCTACGAGCAGTACTTC.

This clone was seen a handful of times. This chain uses TRBV13 with TRBJ1-1; 12 bases fit TRBD1. Unmatched junction bases numbered 8, after V lost 5 bases and J lost 7 bases. This CDR3 spans 15 amino acids. The germline gives CDR1 PRHDT, CDR2 FYEKMQ (reference sequence). CDR3 sequence: CASSPWDRGQGEAFF. The CDR3 nucleotides are TGTGCCAGCAGCCCCTGGGACAGGGGGCAGGGTGAAGCTTTCTTT. The whole variable domain, remainder taken from reference TRBV13 and TRBJ1-1, is AAGVIQSPRHLIKEKRETATLKCYPIPRHDTVYWYQQGPGQDPQFLISFYEKMQSDKGSIPDRFSAQQFSDYHSELNMSSLELGDSALYFCASSPWDRGQGEAFFGQGTRLTVV.

This clone was picked up one time. The gene calls are TRBV28 and TRBJ2-3, with unresolved D. The CDR3 has 17 amino acids. Trimming took 4 bases from V and 4 from J, leaving 21 bases between them. Germline CDR1 and CDR2: MDHEN and SYDVKM. CDR3 coding DNA: TGTGCCAGCAGTTCGCCCCCGCCGGTAACCCTCGCAGATACGCAGTATTTT. Translation gives CASSSPPPVTLADTQYF.

The V and J genes are TRBV13 and TRBJ2-3, with TRBD2 matching over 8 bases. Germline V CDR1 and CDR2: PRHDT, FYEKMQ (reference sequence). J gave up 5 bases and V 0 bases, and 10 bases lay outside the gene matches. The CDR3 extends over 17 amino acids. The CDR3 spells CASSLGPGVAGGDTQYF. CDR3 nucleotides: TGTGCCAGCAGCTTAGGCCCTGGGGTGGCGGGAGGAGATACGCAGTATTTT. Full variable domain (rest looked up from reference TRBV13 and TRBJ2-3): AAGVIQSPRHLIKEKRETATLKCYPIPRHDTVYWYQQGPGQDPQFLISFYEKMQSDKGSIPDRFSAQQFSDYHSELNMSSLELGDSALYFCASSLGPGVAGGDTQYFGPGTRLTVL.

This clone was observed once. The V gene is TRBV5-6, the J gene TRBJ2-7; perhaps TRBD1 as D (6 bases). The germline V and J ends were trimmed by 2 bases and 3 bases, with 12 bases remaining between them. Germline V lookup: CDR1 SGHDT, CDR2 YYEEEE. CDR3 length: 14 residues. As DNA, the CDR3 is TGTGCCAGCAGCTTTCAGGGGATAAGCTACGAGCAGTACTTC. As protein: CASSFQGISYEQYF.

The gene calls are TRBV6-1 and TRBJ1-2; TRBD1 agrees at 7 bases. The CDR3 consists of 13 residues. Germline loops: CDR1 MNHNS, CDR2 SASEGT. After removal of 3 bases from V and 7 bases from J, the junction contained 5 bases not matched to a gene. The CDR3 loop reads CASSDGRGSGYTF. Here the CDR3 DNA reads TGTGCCAGCAGTGATGGCAGGGGGTCTGGCTACACCTTC.

The chain links TRBV4-3 to TRBJ2-7; D not certain. The germline CDR1 and CDR2 sequences are LGHNA and YSLEER. V lost 1 base to trimming and J lost 5 bases, with 12 bases between them. The CDR3 spans 14 residues. Here the CDR3 DNA reads TGCGCCAGCAGCCAAGGCGATATCGGAGACGAGCAGTACTTC. It specifies CASSQGDIGDEQYF.

V gene TRBV4-3 combines with J gene TRBJ2-2, with D tentatively TRBD1 (5 bases). Trimming shortened V by 0 bases and J by 7 bases, and 30 bases separated the two germline ends. Looked up from germline, CDR1 is LGHNA and CDR2 is YSLEER. The CDR3 consists of 21 residues. The CDR3 is CASSQEWGGIRTHTIRGELFF. The CDR3 coding sequence is TGCGCCAGCAGCCAAGAGTGGGGTGGAATAAGGACACATACTATCCGCGGGGAGCTGTTTTTT.

A single count supports this clone. This chain joins TRBV7-2 and TRBJ2-3; 13 bases align to TRBD2. The CDR3 loop spans 15 amino acids. Per germline, CDR1 SGHTA and CDR2 FQGNSA. The V gene end was trimmed by 5 bases and the J gene end by 4 bases; junction bases not matched to a gene: 3. DNA of the CDR3: TGTGCCAGCAGCAAAGGGACTAGCGGGGCAGATACGCAGTATTTT. Its translation: CASSKGTSGADTQYF.

This clone appeared a single time. CDR3 sequence reads: CASSYSRTYYEQYF. In nucleotides, the CDR3 is TGTGCCAGCAGCTACAGCAGAACTTACTACGAGCAGTACTTC. The V and J genes are TRBV28 and TRBJ2-7; D is uncertain. Germline loops: CDR1 MDHEN, CDR2 SYDVKM. Trimming shortened V by 6 bases and J by 3 bases, and 15 bases separated the two germline ends. CDR3 length equals 14 residues. Using reference TRBV28 and TRBJ2-7 for the parts outside the CDR3, the full variable domain is DVKVTQSSRYLVKRTGEKVFLECVQDMDHENMFWYRQDPGLGLRLIYFSYDVKMKEKGDIPEGYSVSREKKERFSLILESASTNQTSMYLCASSYSRTYYEQYFGPGTRLTVT.

The chain couples TRBV19 to TRBJ2-1; 12 nucleotides align to TRBD1. Germline-derived CDR1 and CDR2 are LNHDA and SQIVND (reference sequence). V shed 3 bases, J shed 8 bases, and the junction held 8 bases outside the gene matches. The CDR3 covers 16 residues. CDR3 loop: CASSMYRDRGRHEQFF. The CDR3 DNA is TGTGCCAGTAGTATGTACCGGGACAGGGGGCGCCATGAGCAGTTCTTC.

The chain employs TRBV7-2 and TRBJ2-5, with D tentatively TRBD2 (5 bases). Germline V gene data show CDR1 as SGHTA and CDR2 as FQGNSA. Trimming left V 3 bases short and J 5 bases short, with 13 bases between. The CDR3 totals 14 residues. The CDR3 loop is CASSFPPRGETQYF. CDR3 nucleotide sequence: TGTGCCAGCAGCTTCCCTCCTCGGGGTGAGACCCAGTACTTC.

This clone turned up a few times. V gene TRBV28 combines with J gene TRBJ2-3; D may be TRBD2 (6 bases). V was shortened by 6 bases and J by 3 bases, with 13 bases between the two germline ends. Germline V CDR1 and CDR2: MDHEN, SYDVKM. The CDR3 length is 14 residues. CDR3 bases: TGTGCCAGCAGGGAAACGGGAGCGACAGATACGCAGTATTTT. Translating it yields CASRETGATDTQYF.

The chain uses TRBV5-1 and TRBJ2-7; TRBD1 matches at 9 bases. Per the germline V gene, CDR1 is SGHRS and CDR2 is YFSETQ. V lost 4 bases to trimming and J lost 0 bases; unmatched junction nucleotides: 5. CDR3 size: 15 residues. Here the CDR3 reads CASSVTGGFSYEQYF. CDR3 coding DNA: TGCGCCAGCAGCGTGACAGGGGGATTCTCCTACGAGCAGTACTTC.

This chain uses TRBV7-9 with TRBJ2-7; D is perhaps TRBD2 (6 bases). The CDR3 totals 15 residues. Per the germline V gene, CDR1 is SEHNR and CDR2 is FQNEAQ (reference sequence). V lost 5 bases and J lost 5, with 19 bases in between. This chain's CDR3 is CASSPRGWGNHEQYF. Here the CDR3 DNA reads TGTGCCAGCAGCCCGCGGGGTTGGGGAAACCACGAGCAGTACTTC.

This chain connects TRBV18 to TRBJ1-6, with D uncertain. Germline V CDR1 and CDR2: KGHSH, LQKENI. The CDR3 is made up of 17 amino acids. Trimming pared 4 bases from V and 5 bases from J, leaving 18 bases between. The CDR3 spells CASSRQSTYRNNSPLHF. Here the CDR3 DNA reads TGTGCCAGCTCACGTCAAAGTACATACAGAAATAATTCACCCCTCCACTTT.

This chain links TRBV5-1 with TRBJ2-1; 8 bases are a match to TRBD2. The CDR3 runs 15 residues. The J segment lost 10 bases and the V segment lost 2 bases, leaving 11 bases of the junction unmatched. Germline assignment: CDR1 SGHRS and CDR2 YFSETQ. The CDR3 bases are TGCGCCAGCAGCTTCGGGGCGGGGGGCCACGGGGAGCAGTTCTTC. This sequence encodes CASSFGAGGHGEQFF.

The V gene is TRBV11-2, the J gene TRBJ1-2; D is unclear. Between the trimmed V and J ends, which lost 1 base and 1 base, there was a span of 4 bases. Germline V CDR1 and CDR2: SGHAT, FQNNGV. CDR3 size: 13 residues. CDR3 nucleotide sequence: TGTGCCAGCAGCTTAGGGCATAACTATGGCTACACCTTC. Protein: CASSLGHNYGYTF.

Worth noting for this clone: Sequence at one end of the junction differs from germline and may be a read error. The rearrangement joins TRBV7-7 to TRBJ2-1; D is possibly TRBD2 (6 bases). Germline assignment: CDR1 SSHAT and CDR2 FNYEAQ (reference sequence). This CDR3 contains 15 residues. The CDR3 DNA reads TGTGCTAGCAGCCGGGACGGAGGGTCATCAAATGAGCAGTTCTTC. Its translation is CASSRDGGSSNEQFF.